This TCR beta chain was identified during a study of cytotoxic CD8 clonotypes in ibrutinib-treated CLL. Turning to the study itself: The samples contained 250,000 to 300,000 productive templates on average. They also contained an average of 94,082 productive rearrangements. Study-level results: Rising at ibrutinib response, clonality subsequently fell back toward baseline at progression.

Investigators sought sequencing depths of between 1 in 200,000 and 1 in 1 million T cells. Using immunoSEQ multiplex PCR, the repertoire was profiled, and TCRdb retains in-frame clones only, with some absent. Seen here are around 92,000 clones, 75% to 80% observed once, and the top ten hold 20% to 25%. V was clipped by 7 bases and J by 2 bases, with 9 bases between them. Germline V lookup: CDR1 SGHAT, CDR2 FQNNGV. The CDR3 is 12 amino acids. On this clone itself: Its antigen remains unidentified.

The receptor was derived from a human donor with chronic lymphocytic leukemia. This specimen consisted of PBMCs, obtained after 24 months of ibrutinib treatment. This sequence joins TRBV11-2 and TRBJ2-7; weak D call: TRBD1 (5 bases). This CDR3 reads CASTQGTYEQYF. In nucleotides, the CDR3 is TGTGCCAGCACCCAGGGTACCTACGAGCAGTACTTC.